This is a list of T cell receptor beta chains from one sample in a study of PD-L1 blockade in urothelial cancer. TCRdb's copy holds only in-frame clones and misses some; the assay was immunoSEQ multiplex PCR. Among under 40,000 clones listed, 75% to 95% were seen once. Sample: PBMCs, taken around atezolizumab (anti-PD-L1) treatment. The receptors derive from a man aged 70 or older with urothelial cancer. Both conserved end residues are part of each CDR3. Fields, in order: clone size, J gene, D gene, V gene, CDR3 DNA, CDR3 protein. D genes are given only for firm matches. Rows give clone size only sometimes, using once, few, many, or a class for an expanded clone.

size: .; J: TRBJ2-3; D: TRBD2; V: TRBV6-4; DNA: TGTGCCAGCAGTAGAAGCGGGGGGGGAAAAACAGATACGCAGTATTTT; CDR3: CASSRSGGGKTDTQYF
size: .; J: TRBJ1-4; D: TRBD1; V: TRBV28; DNA: TGTGCCAGCAGTCCTTGGACCGGACAGGGCACTAATGAAAAACTGTTTTTT; CDR3: CASSPWTGQGTNEKLFF
size: .; J: TRBJ2-1; D: TRBD1; V: TRBV5-1; DNA: TGCGCCAGCAGCTCAAATTCCCGGGACAGGGTTTACAATGAGCAGTTCTTC; CDR3: CASSSNSRDRVYNEQFF
size: .; J: TRBJ2-6; D: TRBD1; V: TRBV19; DNA: TGTGCCAGTAGTGCTACAGGGGGCTCTGGGGCCAACGTCCTGACTTTC; CDR3: CASSATGGSGANVLTF
size: once; J: TRBJ2-3; D: .; V: TRBV29-1; DNA: TGCAGCGTTGACGGCGTGAGGGCCTTGTCTAGCACAGATACGCAGTATTTT; CDR3: CSVDGVRALSSTDTQYF
size: .; J: TRBJ2-3; D: TRBD2; V: TRBV27; DNA: TGTGCCAGCAGTGGTAGCGGGAGGAGGACAGATACGCAGTATTTT; CDR3: CASSGSGRRTDTQYF
size: .; J: TRBJ2-4; D: .; V: TRBV9; DNA: TGTGCCAGCGGTTCGGGATCGGACAAAAACATTCAGTACTTC; CDR3: CASGSGSDKNIQYF
size: .; J: TRBJ2-3; D: TRBD2; V: TRBV11-2; DNA: TGTGCCAGCAGCCGATCTGGACTAGGTTGGACAGATACGCAGTATTTT; CDR3: CASSRSGLGWTDTQYF
size: .; J: TRBJ1-2; D: TRBD1; V: TRBV11-2; DNA: TGTGCCAGCAGCTACACGACAGGGGGCGCGGAGGGCTACACCTTC; CDR3: CASSYTTGGAEGYTF
size: .; J: TRBJ2-1; D: TRBD2; V: TRBV6-5; DNA: TGTGCCAGCAGCCCAGCGGGGGAGGGTGAGCAGTTCTTC; CDR3: CASSPAGEGEQFF
size: .; J: TRBJ2-1; D: TRBD2; V: TRBV27; DNA: TGTGCCAGCAGTTTATTTTCGGCTAGCGGGGGACCTTACAATGAGCAGTTCTTC; CDR3: CASSLFSASGGPYNEQFF
size: .; J: TRBJ2-1; D: .; V: TRBV4-2; DNA: TGTGCCAGCAGCCAACGCGCGGGAACCCCCTACAATGAGCAGTTCTTC; CDR3: CASSQRAGTPYNEQFF
size: .; J: TRBJ2-1; D: .; V: TRBV5-1; DNA: TGCGCCAGCAGCCCGGGATTTGGCTCCTACAATGAGCAGTTCTTC; CDR3: CASSPGFGSYNEQFF
size: .; J: TRBJ2-2; D: .; V: TRBV9; DNA: TGTGCCAGCAGCGTAAATGCGGACACCGGGGAGCTGTTTTTT; CDR3: CASSVNADTGELFF
size: .; J: TRBJ2-1; D: .; V: TRBV9; DNA: TGTGCCAGCAGCTTGAACAGTCCTTACTCCTACAATGAGCAGTTCTTC; CDR3: CASSLNSPYSYNEQFF
size: .; J: TRBJ2-1; D: TRBD2; V: TRBV6-1; DNA: TGTGCCAGCAGGCCGGGACTAGCGGGATATGAGCAGTTCTTC; CDR3: CASRPGLAGYEQFF
size: .; J: TRBJ1-2; D: TRBD1; V: TRBV5-6; DNA: TGTGCCAGCAGCCCGGACAGGGAGGTTGGCTACACCTTC; CDR3: CASSPDREVGYTF
size: .; J: TRBJ1-1; D: TRBD1; V: TRBV5-1; DNA: TGCGCCAGCAGCTTGGTACTTTTAGGGACAGGGGGTTCTGAAGCTTTCTTT; CDR3: CASSLVLLGTGGSEAFF
size: once; J: TRBJ2-1; D: TRBD2; V: TRBV6-1; DNA: TGTGCCAGCATCGAGACTAGCGGCAATGAGCAGTTCTTC; CDR3: CASIETSGNEQFF
size: .; J: TRBJ1-2; D: .; V: TRBV28; DNA: TGTGCCAGCAGTTCTTTTCCTCAGGGTTCCGGACGACCTGGCTACACCTTC; CDR3: CASSSFPQGSGRPGYTF
size: .; J: TRBJ2-2; D: .; V: TRBV7-8; DNA: TGTGCCAGCAGCTTAGCCATCCTCCCAGGAATGACAGGCACCGGGGAGCTGTTTTTT; CDR3: CASSLAILPGMTGTGELFF
size: .; J: TRBJ1-5; D: TRBD1; V: TRBV29-1; DNA: TGCAGCGTTGTGTTCCCAAGGACAGGGGATGCTCAGCCCCAGCATTTT; CDR3: CSVVFPRTGDAQPQHF
size: .; J: TRBJ2-7; D: TRBD1; V: TRBV7-6; DNA: TGTGCCAGCAGCCTAACTGGACAGGATCACTACGAGCAGTACTTC; CDR3: CASSLTGQDHYEQYF
size: .; J: TRBJ1-1; D: .; V: TRBV19; DNA: TGTGCCAGTAGTATAGAAGACGGGGACACTGAAGCTTTCTTT; CDR3: CASSIEDGDTEAFF
size: .; J: TRBJ2-6; D: .; V: TRBV6-1; DNA: TGTGCCAGCAGGGGAGCAGGCTCTGGGGCCAACGTCCTGACTTTC; CDR3: CASRGAGSGANVLTF
size: few; J: TRBJ2-7; D: .; V: TRBV29-1; DNA: TGCAGCGTCCTGACAGGCCCAAGATACGAGCAGTACTTC; CDR3: CSVLTGPRYEQYF
size: few; J: TRBJ2-7; D: .; V: TRBV30; DNA: TGTGCCTGGAGTGTACACCGGGTTTCCTACGAGCAGTACTTC; CDR3: CAWSVHRVSYEQYF